This TCR beta chain was obtained from a study of blood T cells in healthy people across ages. The use of a sample-barcoded 5' primer and a J-beta primer mix characterized a second PCR of roughly 6 to 11 cycles. MiXCR was run by TCRdb on the 5' RACE reads, yielding one entry per CDR3 protein. The sample consists of around 990,000 distinct CDR3 sequences, under 30% of them appearing once. Trimming removed 2 bases from V and 5 bases from J, with 21 bases in between. The germline V gene has CDR1 MNHEY and CDR2 SVGAGI. This CDR3 region has 17 residues. These data are also associated with another study on T cells of mothers and their children.

This clonotype was sampled from a girl aged 2-15 years in good health. Sample: blood. The chain recombines TRBV6-5 with TRBJ1-1; D may be TRBD1 (5 bases). CDR3 region: CASSYIRFTGGGTEAFF. The CDR3 DNA sequence: TGTGCCAGCAGTTACATTCGCTTTACAGGTGGGGGGACTGAAGCTTTCTTT.